What follows are 22 T cell receptor beta chains derived from one specimen sequenced in a study of PD-1 blockade in classical Hodgkin lymphoma (TCRdb year 2020). In light of the paper, this sample's time point label describes: cycle 4 day 1 (C4D1), after five to seven weeks of nivolumab. Every trial patient had relapsed after autologous stem cell transplantation, and cohorts A, B and C differed in prior brentuximab vedotin exposure. A Miltenyi CD4+ T cell isolation kit was used for magnetic negative selection to purify CD4+ T cells from thawed PBMCs. The method was the immunoSEQ multiplex PCR assay. Not all clones reach the TCRdb copy of this immuneACCESS table, which keeps in-frame sequences only. Checked studies attribute under half of the gap to unresolved V genes and leave the rest unexplained. In this sample the table shows 30,000 or so clones, around 87% of which occur a single time. Clones ranked in the top ten supply approximately 0.43% of the sample.

The source material was CD4+ T cells from blood, sampled before the fourth cycle of nivolumab. The receptors originated from a human donor with classical Hodgkin lymphoma.

The chain combines TRBV28 with TRBJ1-5; D gene ambiguous. CDR3 size: 15 residues. V was trimmed by 2 bases and J by 1 base, leaving 9 bases between them. Germline CDR1 is MDHEN and CDR2 is SYDVKM. This CDR3 reads CASSLDPDSNQPQHF. The CDR3 DNA sequence: TGTGCCAGCAGTTTAGATCCAGACAGCAATCAGCCCCAGCATTTT.

The CDR3 sequence is CASSLRGQARGSGNTIYF. CDR3 nucleotide sequence: TGTGCCAGCAGCTTAAGAGGACAGGCAAGGGGGTCTGGAAACACCATATATTTT. The J gene is TRBJ1-3, the V gene TRBV7-9, with TRBD1 matching 7 bases. CDR1 is SEHNR, CDR2 FQNEAQ, per germline (reference sequence). The ends lost 2 bases at V and 1 base at J; junction bases unmatched: 11. The CDR3 is made up of 18 amino acids.

The chain uses TRBV19 and TRBJ2-3; D is tentatively TRBD1 or TRBD2 (5 bases each). The length of the CDR3 is 15 residues. Germline CDR1 reads LNHDA; CDR2 reads SQIVND (reference sequence). Trimming stripped 3 bases from V and 1 base from J, with 11 bases between. CDR3 protein: CASSIGARGTDTQYF. The CDR3 DNA reads as TGTGCCAGTAGTATTGGGGCGAGGGGCACAGATACGCAGTATTTT.

The chain has TRBV10-3 and TRBJ2-3, with D perhaps TRBD1 (7 bases). CDR3 length: 15 amino acids. Per the germline V gene, CDR1 is ENHRY and CDR2 is SYGVKD. V lost 8 bases to trimming and J lost 4 bases, with 19 bases between them. The DNA for the CDR3 is TGTGCCATCGCCCGAGGAGGGGGCGAGGCAGATACGCAGTATTTT. Its translation: CAIARGGGEADTQYF.

The rearrangement joins TRBV10-3 to TRBJ2-1; D remains unclear. The CDR3 extends over 15 amino acids. Germline V gene data show CDR1 as ENHRY and CDR2 as SYGVKD. V lost 3 bases and J 0 bases, leaving 9 bases between the germline ends. CDR3 sequence: CAISDWRSSYNEQFF. CDR3 nucleotide sequence: TGTGCCATCAGTGATTGGCGGTCCTCCTACAATGAGCAGTTCTTC.

The CDR3 nucleotides read TGCGCCAGCAGCCAAGCAGGGGGGTTTGTGAATGAGCAGTTCTTC. This sequence encodes CASSQAGGFVNEQFF. The genes are TRBV4-1 and TRBJ2-1; D perhaps matches TRBD1 (7 bases). Germline CDR1 MGHRA, CDR2 YSYEKL. Trimming stripped 1 base from V and 7 bases from J, with 14 bases between. This CDR3 region has 15 residues.

This clone turned up a few times. V is TRBV19 and J is TRBJ1-6; no reliable D call. CDR1 is LNHDA and CDR2 is SQIVND in the germline V gene (reference sequence). V gave up 2 bases and J gave up 0 bases, with 5 bases separating them. The CDR3 has 15 residues. This CDR3 reads CASSIRGSYNSPLHF. The CDR3 DNA sequence: TGTGCCAGTAGTATACGGGGCTCCTATAATTCACCCCTCCACTTT. The whole variable domain, remainder taken from reference TRBV19 and TRBJ1-6, is DGGITQSPKYLFRKEGQNVTLSCEQNLNHDAMYWYRQDPGQGLRLIYYSQIVNDFQKGDIAEGYSVSREKKESFPLTVTSAQKNPTAFYLCASSIRGSYNSPLHFGNGTRLTVT.

The chain uses TRBV5-4 and TRBJ2-1; possibly TRBD1 for D (6 bases). This CDR3 contains 12 residues. The V gene lost 5 bases and the J gene lost 6 bases, with 9 bases spanning the gap. Germline values: CDR1 SGHNT, CDR2 YYREEE (reference sequence). CDR3 loop: CASRLQGNEQFF. CDR3 sequence (DNA): TGTGCCAGCAGGTTACAGGGCAATGAGCAGTTCTTC.

The chain joins TRBV19 to TRBJ2-3, with D possibly TRBD2 on 6 matching bases. CDR1 is LNHDA, CDR2 SQIVND, per germline (reference sequence). Deletions cut 5 bases from V and 5 bases from J, with 8 bases between. CDR3 length: 12 amino acids. CDR3 in amino acids: CASSLGGDTQYF. Written as DNA, the CDR3 is TGTGCCAGTAGTCTGGGGGGAGATACGCAGTATTTT.

The chain combines TRBV4-1 with TRBJ2-4; tentatively, D is TRBD1 or TRBD2 (6 bases each). The CDR3 is 15 residues long. V was shortened by 0 bases and J by 6 bases, with 12 bases between the two germline ends. Germline lookup yields CDR1 MGHRA and CDR2 YSYEKL. The CDR3 protein is CASSQERGAGNIQYF. The CDR3, as DNA: TGCGCCAGCAGCCAAGAGAGGGGGGCGGGAAACATTCAGTACTTC.

The chain has TRBV28 and TRBJ1-5; no definite D call. Per germline, CDR1 MDHEN and CDR2 SYDVKM. This CDR3 is built from 14 residues. The ends were cut back, 5 bases at V and 9 bases at J, with 17 bases in the middle. The CDR3 reads CASSGDVRWGPQHF. DNA of the CDR3: TGTGCCAGCAGTGGCGACGTTCGATGGGGGCCCCAGCATTTT.

This rearrangement joins TRBV30 to TRBJ1-2; 8 bases agree with TRBD1. Germline V CDR1 and CDR2: GTSNPN, SVGIG (reference sequence). The length of the CDR3 is 13 residues. V was clipped by 2 bases and J by 4 bases; unmatched bases: 3. The CDR3 coding sequence is TGTGCCTGGAGTCCGGGACAGGTCTATGGCTACACCTTC. Its protein is CAWSPGQVYGYTF.

The chain couples TRBV18 to TRBJ2-7, with 7 bases matching TRBD1. Germline CDR1 reads KGHSH; CDR2 reads LQKENI. The CDR3 runs 18 residues. J gave up 0 bases and V 1 base, and 12 bases lay outside the gene matches. Here the CDR3 reads CASSPRPGQLTSSYEQYF. DNA of the CDR3: TGTGCCAGCTCACCACGGCCGGGACAGCTCACCTCCTCCTACGAGCAGTACTTC. Combining the CDR3 with reference TRBV18 and TRBJ2-7 gives the whole variable domain NAGVMQNPRHLVRRRGQEARLRCSPMKGHSHVYWYRQLPEEGLKFMVYLQKENIIDESGMPKERFSAEFPKEGPSILRIQQVVRGDSAAYFCASSPRPGQLTSSYEQYFGPGTRLTVT.

The chain couples TRBV6-5 to TRBJ1-3; D is undetermined. The V end was cut by 0 bases, the J end by 0 bases, with 6 bases between. Germline CDR1 reads MNHEY; CDR2 reads SVGAGI. The CDR3 is 15 residues long. In nucleotides, the CDR3 is TGTGCCAGCAGTTACTCAGACCTCTCTGGAAACACCATATATTTT. It specifies CASSYSDLSGNTIYF.

J is TRBJ2-1 and V is TRBV7-8; D not certain. Per germline, CDR1 SGHVS and CDR2 FQNEAQ. V lost 4 bases to trimming and J lost 10 bases, with 11 bases between them. The CDR3 is 12 amino acids. This CDR3 is CASSSRRGEQFF. CDR3 nucleotide sequence: TGTGCCAGCAGCTCCCGCCGTGGGGAGCAGTTCTTC. The entire variable domain, with the rest obtained from reference TRBV7-8 and TRBJ2-1, is as follows: GAGVSQSPRYKVAKRGQDVALRCDPISGHVSLFWYQQALGQGPEFLTYFQNEAQLDKSGLPSDRFFAERPEGSVSTLKIQRTQQEDSAVYLCASSSRRGEQFFGPGTRLTVL.

This chain uses TRBV6-1 with TRBJ2-5, with D perhaps given as TRBD1 or TRBD2 (5 bases each). Germline V gene sequence: CDR1 MNHNS, CDR2 SASEGT. CDR3 size: 13 residues. The V end was cut by 9 bases, the J end by 5 bases, with 16 bases between. CDR3 region: CASSHGARETQYF. In DNA, the CDR3 is TGTGCCAGTTCCCACGGGGCGAGGGAGACCCAGTACTTC.

The chain is built from TRBV7-8 and TRBJ2-2; tentatively, D is TRBD1 or TRBD2 (5 bases each). This CDR3 contains 15 residues. CDR1 is SGHVS, CDR2 FQNEAQ, per germline. Trimming removed 5 bases at V and 0 bases at J, with 10 bases between. CDR3 amino acids: CASSRGATNTGELFF. In DNA, the CDR3 is TGTGCCAGCAGCAGAGGGGCCACGAACACCGGGGAGCTGTTTTTT.

V gene TRBV28 combines with J gene TRBJ1-2; 8 bases are shared with TRBD1. The ends lost 6 bases at V and 7 bases at J; junction bases unmatched: 16. The length of the CDR3 is 16 residues. Germline assignment: CDR1 MDHEN and CDR2 SYDVKM. CDR3 region: CASRPGQGSTFSGYTF. CDR3 nucleotide sequence: TGTGCCAGCAGACCTGGACAGGGATCGACGTTCTCTGGCTACACCTTC.

The V call is TRBV28, the J call TRBJ1-1, with unresolved D. The CDR3 is made up of 14 amino acids. V was shortened by 1 base and J by 3 bases, with 9 bases between the two germline ends. Germline CDR1 and CDR2: MDHEN and SYDVKM. CDR3 in amino acids: CASSLSGGHTEAFF. CDR3 in DNA: TGTGCCAGCAGTTTATCGGGTGGGCACACTGAAGCTTTCTTT.

This chain joins TRBV25-1 and TRBJ1-4, with no clear D. The V gene lost 4 bases and the J gene lost 0 bases, with 9 bases spanning the gap. Germline V gives CDR1 MGHDK, CDR2 SYGVNS. This CDR3 is 15 amino acids long. In DNA form, the CDR3 reads TGTGCCAGCAGTGGCGGCGGCGCAACTAATGAAAAACTGTTTTTT. Translated, it gives CASSGGGATNEKLFF. The full variable domain, completed using reference TRBV25-1 and TRBJ1-4, is EADIYQTPRYLVIGTGKKITLECSQTMGHDKMYWYQQDPGMELHLIHYSYGVNSTEKGDLSSESTVSRIRTEHFPLTLESARPSHTSQYLCASSGGGATNEKLFFGSGTQLSVL.

This sequence joins TRBV6-1 and TRBJ2-7; a possible D gene is TRBD1 (6 bases). The CDR3 has 13 amino acids. Germline V gives CDR1 MNHNS, CDR2 SASEGT. The V end was cut by 6 bases, the J end by 0 bases, with 9 bases between. Here the CDR3 reads CASSRGSSYEQYF. Here the CDR3 DNA reads TGTGCCAGCAGCAGGGGTAGCTCCTACGAGCAGTACTTC.

This rearrangement joins TRBV10-3 to TRBJ1-5, with TRBD1 matching over 9 bases. The CDR3 covers 18 residues. The V segment lost 3 bases and the J segment 4 bases; nucleotides outside the gene matches: 13. In germline, CDR1 is ENHRY, CDR2 SYGVKD. The CDR3 reads CAISDVSKEGQGNQPQHF. In DNA form, the CDR3 reads TGTGCCATCAGTGATGTCTCGAAGGAGGGACAGGGAAATCAGCCCCAGCATTTT.